One and the same sample provided the 24 T cell receptor beta chains below, sequenced in a study of T cells in Graves' hyperthyroidism and ophthalmopathy. Using RNA transcripts as the source, TCR beta CDR3 regions were amplified. When the TCR CDR3 underwent first-round RT-PCR, the HTBI primer set was used. A single record per CDR3 protein comes from TCRdb applying MiXCR to the multiplex PCR reads. The table records under 350,000 distinct CDR3 sequences, approximately 14% of them present only once. Material: blood. The receptors were gathered from a woman aged 40 to 49 with Graves' ophthalmopathy.

In its sample, this clonotype was seen many times. This chain links TRBV10-3 with TRBJ2-3, with 13 nucleotides matching TRBD2. Germline V CDR1 and CDR2: ENHRY, SYGVKD. The CDR3 is 16 amino acids. V trimming: 6 bases; J trimming: 3 bases; junction bases outside the gene matches: 6. The CDR3: CAIRPGTSGITDTQYF. The CDR3 region has the DNA TGTGCCATCAGGCCCGGGACTAGCGGGATAACAGATACGCAGTATTTT.

Worth noting for this clonotype: Germline is not matched at one junction end, which may reflect a read error. The chain is built from TRBV5-1 and TRBJ2-1; perhaps TRBD2 as D (6 bases). From germline, CDR1 is SGHRS and CDR2 YFSETQ. The CDR3 spans 15 residues. CDR3 coding DNA: TGTGCCAGCAGCTTTCGGGGCGGGGCGCACAATGAGCAGTTCTTC. Translated: CASSFRGGAHNEQFF. Using reference TRBV5-1 and TRBJ2-1 for the parts outside the CDR3, the full variable domain is KAGVTQTPRYLIKTRGQQVTLSCSPISGHRSVSWYQQTPGQGLQFLFEYFSETQRNKGNFPGRFSGRQFSNSRSEMNVSTLELGDSALYLCASSFRGGAHNEQFFGPGTRLTVL.

This clonotype was seen repeatedly, ten times or more. CDR3 residues: CAAGGGNQPQHF. The CDR3 DNA sequence: TGTGCCGCAGGGGGAGGCAATCAGCCCCAGCATTTT. The chain recombines TRBV6-1 with TRBJ1-5, with 7 nucleotides matching TRBD1. Looked up from germline, CDR1 is MNHNS and CDR2 is SASEGT. The J segment lost 2 bases and the V segment lost 11 bases, leaving 3 bases of the junction unmatched. CDR3 size: 12 residues.

This clonotype was seen ten or more times. The chain employs TRBV6-1 and TRBJ2-7, with 7 nucleotides matching TRBD2. V dropped 5 bases and J dropped 6; count of bases not matched to a gene: 16. CDR1 is MNHNS, CDR2 SASEGT, per germline. CDR3 length: 16 amino acids. The CDR3 DNA follows: TGTGCCAGCAGTTACCTCCAAGGAGGGAGGGCCCCCGAGCAGTACTTC. Translating gives CASSYLQGGRAPEQYF.

The chain's CDR3 is CASSLRRTDSWNEQFF. CDR3 nucleotides: TGTGCCAGCAGCTTAAGGCGGACAGACTCGTGGAATGAGCAGTTCTTC. The chain recombines TRBV5-6 with TRBJ2-1, with a tentative D call TRBD1 (6 bases). V lost 2 bases and J lost 7, with 19 bases in between. The CDR3 covers 16 residues. Germline CDR1 and CDR2: SGHDT and YYEEEE. The full variable domain, in which reference TRBV5-6 and TRBJ2-1 provide the parts outside the CDR3, is DAGVTQSPTHLIKTRGQQVTLRCSPKSGHDTVSWYQQALGQGPQFIFQYYEEEERQRGNFPDRFSGHQFPNYSSELNVNALLLGDSALYLCASSLRRTDSWNEQFFGPGTRLTVL.

Many counts were recorded for this clonotype. The J gene is TRBJ1-5, the V gene TRBV2; possible D gene TRBD1, 6 bases. V was pared by 6 bases and J by 1 base, with 13 bases between. Germline loops: CDR1 SNHLY, CDR2 FYNNEI. The CDR3 runs 15 residues. This CDR3 is CASRSTGWSNQPQHF. In nucleotides, the CDR3 is TGTGCCAGCAGATCGACAGGATGGAGCAATCAGCCCCAGCATTTT. Drawing the rest from reference TRBV2 and TRBJ1-5, the complete variable domain is EPEVTQTPSHQVTQMGQEVILRCVPISNHLYFYWYRQILGQKVEFLVSFYNNEISEKSEIFDDQFSVERPDGSNFTLKIRSTKLEDSAMYFCASRSTGWSNQPQHFGDGTRLSIL.

Only a few counts were recorded for this clonotype. This chain joins TRBV19 and TRBJ1-3, with 7 bases lining up with TRBD1. V lost 3 bases and J lost 2; bases outside the gene matches: 7. Germline V lookup: CDR1 LNHDA, CDR2 SQIVND (reference sequence). The CDR3 loop spans 16 amino acids. In DNA form, the CDR3 reads TGTGCCAGTAGTATTATCTCCGGGACAGCTGGAAACACCATATATTTT. Its protein product is CASSIISGTAGNTIYF.

This clonotype was counted only a few times. The chain is built from TRBV30 and TRBJ1-5; the D gene is possibly TRBD1 (5 bases). The CDR3 extends over 13 amino acids. Germline V gene sequence: CDR1 GTSNPN, CDR2 SVGIG (reference sequence). The V end lost 3 bases, the J end lost 5 bases, and 11 bases lay between the germline ends. CDR3 in DNA: TGTGCCTGGAGCGCCGGGACCGATCAGCCCCAGCATTTT. This encodes CAWSAGTDQPQHF.

The sample holds many counts of this clonotype. The rearrangement uses TRBV3-1 and TRBJ1-2; D possibly corresponds to TRBD1 (5 bases). The germline CDR1 and CDR2 sequences are LGHDT and YNNKEL (reference sequence). This CDR3 region has 14 residues. Trimming pared 2 bases from V and 2 bases from J, leaving 9 bases between. CDR3: CASSQNRTNYGYTF. CDR3 sequence (DNA): TGTGCCAGCAGCCAAAATAGGACAAACTATGGCTACACCTTC.

This clonotype occurred many times. The chain recombines TRBV12-3 or TRBV12-4 with TRBJ2-1; maybe TRBD1 (5 bases). This CDR3 has 12 amino acids. V dropped 1 base and J dropped 9 bases, with 7 bases sitting between them. CDR3 nucleotides: TGTGCCAGCAGTTTAGACAGGCTTGAGCAGTTCTTC. Translation gives CASSLDRLEQFF.

The chain couples TRBV6-2 or TRBV6-3 to TRBJ1-2; TRBD1 might be the D (6 bases). This CDR3 contains 14 residues. V lost 0 bases and J lost 4, with 9 bases in between. Germline V gives CDR1 MNHEY, CDR2 SVGEGT. CDR3 coding DNA: TGTGCCAGCAGTTACTCGAGGGACATCTATGGCTACACCTTC. Translation: CASSYSRDIYGYTF.

This clonotype was seen only a few times. The chain is built from TRBV19 and TRBJ1-1; TRBD1 is a possible D gene (6 bases). This CDR3 spans 16 amino acids. Germline CDR1 reads LNHDA; CDR2 reads SQIVND (reference sequence). Trimming removed 7 bases at V and 3 bases at J, with 21 bases between. This chain's CDR3 is CASIAVGADLDTEAFF. In DNA form, the CDR3 reads TGTGCCAGTATAGCGGTGGGGGCTGATTTGGACACTGAAGCTTTCTTT. The full variable domain, rest sourced from reference TRBV19 and TRBJ1-1, is DGGITQSPKYLFRKEGQNVTLSCEQNLNHDAMYWYRQDPGQGLRLIYYSQIVNDFQKGDIAEGYSVSREKKESFPLTVTSAQKNPTAFYLCASIAVGADLDTEAFFGQGTRLTVV.

This clonotype was seen repeatedly, ten times or more. The chain links TRBV6-1 to TRBJ2-1; D is possibly TRBD1 or TRBD2 (5 bases each). CDR3 length equals 14 residues. Germline CDR1 is MNHNS and CDR2 is SASEGT. V was pared by 8 bases and J by 7 bases, with 18 bases between. The CDR3 spells CASGRDPRLNEQFF. In DNA, the CDR3 is TGTGCCAGCGGCCGGGACCCAAGGCTAAATGAGCAGTTCTTC.

This clonotype was detected many times. The chain uses TRBV18 and TRBJ1-2; TRBD1 is a possible D gene (6 bases). The CDR3 totals 12 residues. Looked up from germline, CDR1 is KGHSH and CDR2 is LQKENI. V gave up 10 bases and J gave up 5 bases, with 14 bases separating them. The CDR3 here is CATRQETYGYTF. CDR3 nucleotide sequence: TGTGCCACCAGACAGGAGACATATGGCTACACCTTC.

This clonotype was seen ten or more times. CDR3 amino acids: CSAKGTGMKLFF. The CDR3 DNA follows: TGCAGTGCTAAGGGGACAGGAATGAAACTGTTTTTT. The V call is TRBV20-1, the J call TRBJ1-4, with 8 bases that match TRBD1. The V gene end was trimmed by 4 bases and the J gene end by 11 bases; junction bases not matched to a gene: 6. The CDR3 sequence is 12 residues long. Germline lookup yields CDR1 DFQATT and CDR2 SNEGSKA (reference sequence).

This clonotype was detected ten times or more. This chain connects TRBV7-9 to TRBJ1-2; TRBD1 matches 8 bases. V dropped 5 bases and J dropped 10; count of bases not matched to a gene: 9. The CDR3 is 13 residues long. Germline assignment: CDR1 SEHNR and CDR2 FQNEAQ (reference sequence). Written as DNA, the CDR3 is TGTGCCAGCAGCCCCGGGACAGGTATCTTCTACACCTTC. It specifies CASSPGTGIFYTF.

In this sample, this clonotype turned up many times. The chain combines TRBV27 with TRBJ1-1; D remains ambiguous. V gave up 0 bases and J gave up 0 bases, with 2 bases separating them. Germline CDR1 reads MNHEY; CDR2 reads SMNVEV (reference sequence). The CDR3 consists of 13 residues. For the CDR3, the DNA is TGTGCCAGCAGTTTATCGGTGAACACTGAAGCTTTCTTT. It encodes CASSLSVNTEAFF.

This clonotype came up a few times. V and J are TRBV12-3 or TRBV12-4 and TRBJ2-1, with D uncertain. This CDR3 has 15 amino acids. Trimming left V 3 bases short and J 2 bases short, with 11 bases between. The CDR3 protein is CASSFTTSPYNEQFF. CDR3 DNA: TGTGCCAGCAGTTTCACGACATCTCCCTACAATGAGCAGTTCTTC.

The J gene is TRBJ2-7, the V gene TRBV18; no clear D. The CDR3 has 15 amino acids. Germline CDR1 KGHSH, CDR2 LQKENI. V was trimmed by 5 bases and J by 3 bases, leaving 17 bases between them. CDR3 region: CASSTTVLRVYEQYF. Here the CDR3 DNA reads TGTGCCAGCTCAACCACGGTCCTTAGGGTCTACGAGCAGTACTTC.

This clonotype showed up just a few times. The rearrangement joins TRBV20-1 to TRBJ2-7; no clear D gene. V dropped 3 bases and J dropped 2 bases, with 14 bases sitting between them. This CDR3 has 14 residues. The germline V gene has CDR1 DFQATT and CDR2 SNEGSKA (reference sequence). As DNA, the CDR3 is TGCAGTGCTAGGCCCCTTTATTCCCCCTACGAGCAGTACTTC. As protein: CSARPLYSPYEQYF.

The sample holds many counts of this clonotype. The chain is built from TRBV20-1 and TRBJ2-3, with 8 bases identical to TRBD2. Germline trimming cut 3 bases from V and 0 bases from J; bases unmatched to any gene: 8. This CDR3 comprises 16 residues. CDR1 is DFQATT, CDR2 SNEGSKA, per germline (reference sequence). The chain's CDR3 is CSASRVGGGSTDTQYF. Here the CDR3 DNA reads TGCAGTGCTAGTCGGGTCGGGGGGGGCAGCACAGATACGCAGTATTTT.

This clonotype was seen at least ten times. This chain joins TRBV20-1 and TRBJ2-5; unclear D gene. In germline, CDR1 is DFQATT, CDR2 SNEGSKA (reference sequence). The CDR3 sequence is 11 residues long. V was shortened by 6 bases and J by 10 bases, with 15 bases between the two germline ends. CDR3: CSAAIISHQYF. In nucleotides, the CDR3 is TGCAGTGCCGCCATCATCTCGCACCAGTACTTC.

The sample holds many counts of this clonotype. J is TRBJ2-1 and V is TRBV6-2 or TRBV6-3, with TRBD2 identical over 10 bases. Germline CDR1 reads MNHEY; CDR2 reads SVGEGT. V lost 7 bases, J lost 1 base, and 4 bases stayed unmatched. The CDR3 extends over 15 amino acids. This CDR3 is CASKRAGGSYNEQFF. The CDR3 DNA is TGTGCCAGCAAGAGAGCGGGAGGGTCCTACAATGAGCAGTTCTTC.

The V and J genes are TRBV5-6 and TRBJ2-7; TRBD2 might be the D (5 bases). The CDR3 is made up of 13 amino acids. The V end was cut by 4 bases, the J end by 2 bases, with 10 bases between. The germline gives CDR1 SGHDT, CDR2 YYEEEE. This CDR3 reads CASSPGITYEQYF. The DNA for the CDR3 is TGTGCCAGCAGCCCGGGGATAACCTACGAGCAGTACTTC. Full variable domain (rest looked up from reference TRBV5-6 and TRBJ2-7): DAGVTQSPTHLIKTRGQQVTLRCSPKSGHDTVSWYQQALGQGPQFIFQYYEEEERQRGNFPDRFSGHQFPNYSSELNVNALLLGDSALYLCASSPGITYEQYFGPGTRLTVT.